The next 6 T cell receptor beta chains were all read from a single sample in a study of breast tumors, draining lymph nodes, adjacent tissues. TCRdb used MiXCR to reprocess the multiplex PCR reads, holding one entry per CDR3 protein. The sample includes some 16,000 distinct CDR3 sequences, roughly 52% of them seen just once. Input material: tumor-adjacent breast tissue. All receptors derive from a female donor with breast cancer. Some clones in this sample may be carry-over from other donors' samples.

Turning to this clonotype: A much larger clone sits a single nucleotide away, making a read error possible. This chain uses TRBV20-1 with TRBJ1-1, with a possible D match to TRBD1 (5 bases). The V gene lost 2 bases and the J gene lost 4 bases, with 14 bases spanning the gap. The germline V gene has CDR1 DFQATT and CDR2 SNEGSKA (reference sequence). The CDR3 spans 14 residues. CDR3 bases: TGCAGTGCTAGACTGTTGGGGCTGTTCACTGAAGCTTTCTTT. The encoded protein is CSARLLGLFTEAFF.

As DNA, the CDR3 is TGTGCCAGCAGCGGGACTAGCGGGGGGGCATTCTCCTACGAGCAGTACTTC. This encodes CASSGTSGGAFSYEQYF. This rearrangement joins TRBV7-9 to TRBJ2-7; 16 bases agree with TRBD2. This CDR3 is 17 amino acids long. The V gene end was trimmed by 5 bases and the J gene end by 0 bases; junction bases not matched to a gene: 4. Germline V gene lookup returns CDR1 SEHNR and CDR2 FQNEAQ (reference sequence).

This clonotype was seen at least ten times. The chain has TRBV3-1 and TRBJ1-4, with D maybe TRBD1 (6 bases). CDR3 length: 14 amino acids. Trimming removed 5 bases at V and 11 bases at J, with 18 bases between. CDR1 is LGHDT, CDR2 YNNKEL, per germline (reference sequence). In DNA, the CDR3 is TGTGCCAGCAGCTTGGGGGGGGCGTCTGGGAAACTGTTTTTT. This sequence encodes CASSLGGASGKLFF.

The chain employs TRBV10-3 and TRBJ1-2; weak D call: TRBD1 (6 bases). The CDR3 length is 13 residues. The V and J ends lost 7 bases and 6 bases respectively, with 15 bases between them. CDR1 and CDR2 (germline): ENHRY, SYGVKD. CDR3 coding DNA: TGTGCCATCAACGTACAGGGCGGTGATGGCTACACCTTC. Encoded protein: CAINVQGGDGYTF.

The CDR3 here is CASSSSGRAEAQYF. The CDR3 coding sequence is TGTGCCAGCAGCTCCAGCGGGAGGGCCGAAGCGCAGTATTTT. V usage is TRBV12-3 or TRBV12-4 and J usage is TRBJ2-3; the match to TRBD2 covers 10 bases. This CDR3 spans 14 amino acids. V gave up 6 bases and J gave up 10 bases; unmatched junction bases: 10.

The chain has TRBV29-1 and TRBJ1-1, with D maybe TRBD1 (6 bases). In germline, CDR1 is SQVTM, CDR2 ANQGSEA. The CDR3 length is 13 residues. The V end lost 8 bases, the J end lost 4 bases, and 17 bases lay between the germline ends. The CDR3 sequence is CSPYRVEATEAFF. Here the CDR3 DNA reads TGCAGCCCATACAGGGTCGAGGCCACTGAAGCTTTCTTT. The full variable domain, with the rest looked up from reference TRBV29-1 and TRBJ1-1, is SAVISQKPSRDICQRGTSLTIQCQVDSQVTMMFWYRQQPGQSLTLIATANQGSEATYESGFVIDKFPISRPNLTFSTLTVSNMSPEDSSIYLCSPYRVEATEAFFGQGTRLTVV.